This TCR beta chain was observed in a study of T cells in Graves' hyperthyroidism and ophthalmopathy. This clonotype was picked up many times. The antigen remains undetermined. General study results and limits: Before onset, by a median of around six months, the model predicted ophthalmopathy.

The germline gives CDR1 GTSNPN, CDR2 SVGIG (reference sequence). The CDR3 totals 12 residues. Between the trimmed V and J ends, which lost 5 bases and 5 bases, there was a span of 13 bases. RNA transcripts were the template for amplifying TCR beta CDR3 regions. The primer set for the first-round RT-PCR of the TCR CDR3 was HTBI. A single record per CDR3 protein comes from TCRdb applying MiXCR to the multiplex PCR reads. The sample holds roughly 420,000 distinct CDR3 sequences; roughly 13% are singletons and the top ten take around 5.3%. The sequenced sample was blood. The genes are TRBV30 and TRBJ2-7; D may match TRBD1 or TRBD2 (5 bases each). The TCR sequence derives from a woman between 18 and 29 years old with Graves' hyperthyroidism. The CDR3 DNA sequence: TGTGCCTGGCGGGGACCCTTCGACGAGCAGTACTTC. Its protein product is CAWRGPFDEQYF.